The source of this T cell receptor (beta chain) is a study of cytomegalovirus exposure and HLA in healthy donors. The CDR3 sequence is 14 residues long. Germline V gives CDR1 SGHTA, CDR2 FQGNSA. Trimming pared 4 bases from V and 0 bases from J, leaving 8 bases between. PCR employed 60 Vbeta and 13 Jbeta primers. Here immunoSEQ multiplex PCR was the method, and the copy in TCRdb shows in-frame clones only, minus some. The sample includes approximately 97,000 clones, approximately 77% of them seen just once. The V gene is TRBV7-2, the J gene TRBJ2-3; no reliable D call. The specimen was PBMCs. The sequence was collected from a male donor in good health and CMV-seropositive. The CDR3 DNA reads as TGTGCCAGCAGCTCGTTGTCGAGCACAGATACGCAGTATTTT. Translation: CASSSLSSTDTQYF. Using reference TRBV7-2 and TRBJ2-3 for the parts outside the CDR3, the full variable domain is GAGVSQSPSNKVTEKGKDVELRCDPISGHTALYWYRQSLGQGLEFLIYFQGNSAPDKSGLPSDRFSAERTGGSVSTLTIQRTQQEDSAVYLCASSSLSSTDTQYFGPGTRLTVL.